The present TCR beta chain was sequenced within a study of CD8 T cells in cerebrospinal fluid in Alzheimer's disease (dated by TCRdb to 2020 to 2022). Regarding the study in general: The study assessed CSF T cell clonal expansion with two single-cell approaches: plate-based nested PCR sequencing and droplet-based sequencing. Whether clonally expanded T cells were present in cerebrospinal fluid from healthy elderly individuals and from patients with neurodegenerative disease was tested. The droplet-based CSF comparison of patients and controls included roughly nine healthy controls (around 11,000 cells) and roughly nine patients with MCI or Alzheimer's disease (just over 10,000 cells). CSF gene-expression analysis, which included Parkinson's disease patients, covered 20 to 30 samples in total.

Library preparation used 10x single-cell sequencing. CSF cells were profiled with 10X Genomics single-cell V(D)J and 5' gene-expression libraries. An Illumina NextSeq550 was used to sequence CSF single-cell TCR libraries. Processing in the source paper ran as follows. After V(D)J reads were mapped to the vdj-GRCh38 alts ensemble 2.0.0 reference, the Cell Ranger vdj pipeline was used to analyse the reads. Cell barcodes sharing the same set of productive CDR3 nucleotide sequences were defined as clonotypes. To connect clonality with transcriptional profiles, clonotype information was added to the gene-expression metadata in Seurat v3.0. Exclusion was applied to CSF cells with more than 1,800 genes, more than 7,500 UMIs or more than 10% mitochondrial reads. To identify TCRs with known antigen specificity, CDR3-beta sequences were compared against VDJdb. Network analysis of clone sharing used the R package qgraph and included only TCRs with complete alpha and beta chains. TCRdb reprocessed the reads, and each CDR3 protein sequence is entered once, without DNA. These V and J calls rely on TCRdb rather than the paper's analysis. The sample table records under 1,500 distinct CDR3 sequences. The ten biggest clones cover roughly a tenth of the sample.

Overall study outcomes, separate from this receptor: The largest CSF clone made up a higher percentage of TCRs in patients with MCI or Alzheimer's disease than in controls. It was cautioned by the authors that a causal link between EBV and Alzheimer's disease is not established by the detection of EBV-specific TCRs in CSF. The overall clonality comparison included only samples with detectable clones (11 healthy, 5 MCI, 5 AD, 6 PD). The EBV-specific clones were neither the most highly expanded clones nor enriched among patients. When the data were pooled, most of the 6 Alzheimer's patients but only 1 of 10 healthy subjects had a highly expanded clone, defined as one making up at least 3% of TCRs.

The germline V gene encodes CDR1 WSHSY and CDR2 SAAADI. The CDR3 numbers 14 residues from cysteine through phenylalanine. The entry carries no DNA sequence. None of the participants had acute infectious disease, and every participant was in good physical condition. Biomarkers including neurofilament, amyloid-beta and tau were used to confirm neurodegeneration in the patients. For droplet-based sequencing, live CSF cells were sorted using a live/dead marker. CSF was obtained by lumbar puncture, and immune cells were pelleted by centrifugation at 300g. CSF samples were inspected for red blood cells, and any blood-contaminated sample was excluded. CSF cells were cryopreserved in freezing medium, frozen overnight at -80 degrees C, and subsequently stored in liquid nitrogen. Before analysis, CSF samples had been stored for less than seven months. This clonotype ranks as medium-sized (0.01 to 0.1%) by frequency alone, as no count is recorded. What antigen it recognizes has not been identified.

The rearrangement combines TRBV10-2 with TRBJ1-1; TCRdb indicates TRBD1, and absent DNA this call remains unverified. The origin of this receptor is a human donor with mild cognitive impairment. The sequenced sample consisted of cerebrospinal fluid. The CDR3 region reads CASRVGGLNTEAFF.